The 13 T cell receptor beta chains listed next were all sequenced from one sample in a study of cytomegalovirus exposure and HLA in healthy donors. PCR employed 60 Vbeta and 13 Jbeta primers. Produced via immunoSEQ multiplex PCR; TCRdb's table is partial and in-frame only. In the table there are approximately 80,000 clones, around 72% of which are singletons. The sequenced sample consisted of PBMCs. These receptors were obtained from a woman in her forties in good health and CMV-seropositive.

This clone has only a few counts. As DNA, the CDR3 is TGTGCCAGCGAAAGAGCGGGAGTCCAAGAGACCCAGTACTTC. Protein sequence: CASERAGVQETQYF. This chain links TRBV7-9 with TRBJ2-5; 8 bases fit TRBD2. V shed 8 bases, J shed 1 base, and the junction held 6 bases outside the gene matches. CDR3 length equals 14 residues. CDR1 and CDR2 from the germline V gene are SEHNR and FQNEAQ (reference sequence).

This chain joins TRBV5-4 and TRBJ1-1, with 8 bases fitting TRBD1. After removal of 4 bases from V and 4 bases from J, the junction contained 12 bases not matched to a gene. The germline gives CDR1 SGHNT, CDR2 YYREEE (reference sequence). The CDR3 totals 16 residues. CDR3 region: CASSLYLDRVSTEAFF. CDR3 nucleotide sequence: TGTGCCAGCAGCCTATACCTGGACAGGGTGAGCACTGAAGCTTTCTTT.

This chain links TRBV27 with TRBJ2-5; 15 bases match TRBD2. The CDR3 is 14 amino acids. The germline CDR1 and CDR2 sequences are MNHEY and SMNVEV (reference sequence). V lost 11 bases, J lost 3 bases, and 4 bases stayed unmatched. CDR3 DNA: TGTGCCTGCGGGACTAGCGGGAGGAAAGAGACCCAGTACTTC. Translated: CACGTSGRKETQYF.

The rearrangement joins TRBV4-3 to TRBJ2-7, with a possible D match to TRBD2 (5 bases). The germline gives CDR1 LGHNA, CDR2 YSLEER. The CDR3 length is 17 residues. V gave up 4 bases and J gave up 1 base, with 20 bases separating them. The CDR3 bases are TGCGCCAGCAGCCTACTAGGTGGCCGGAGTCGGTCCTACGAGCAGTACTTC. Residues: CASSLLGGRSRSYEQYF.

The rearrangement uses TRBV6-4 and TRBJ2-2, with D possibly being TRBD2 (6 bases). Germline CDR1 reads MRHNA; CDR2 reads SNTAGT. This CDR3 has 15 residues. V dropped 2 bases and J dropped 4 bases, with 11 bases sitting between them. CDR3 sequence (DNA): TGTGCCAGCAGTGACGCGGGGCTGGGCACCGGGGAGCTGTTTTTT. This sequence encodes CASSDAGLGTGELFF.

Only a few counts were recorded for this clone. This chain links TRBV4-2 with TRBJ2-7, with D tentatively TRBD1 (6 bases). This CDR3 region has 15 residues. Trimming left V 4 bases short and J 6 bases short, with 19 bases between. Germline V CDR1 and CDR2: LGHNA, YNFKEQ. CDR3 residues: CASSLVATGASEQYF. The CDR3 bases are TGTGCCAGCAGCCTCGTTGCGACAGGAGCCTCCGAGCAGTACTTC.

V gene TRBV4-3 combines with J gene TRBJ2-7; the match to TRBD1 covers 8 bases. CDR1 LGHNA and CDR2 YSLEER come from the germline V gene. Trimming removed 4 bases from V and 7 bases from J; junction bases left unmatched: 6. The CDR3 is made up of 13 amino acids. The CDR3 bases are TGCGCCAGCAGCCGCGGACAGGGCGAGGAGCAGTACTTC. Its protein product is CASSRGQGEEQYF.

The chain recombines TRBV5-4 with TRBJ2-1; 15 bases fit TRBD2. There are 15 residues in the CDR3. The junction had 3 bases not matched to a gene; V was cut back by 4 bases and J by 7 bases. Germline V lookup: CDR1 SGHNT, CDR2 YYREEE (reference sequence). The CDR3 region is CASSPGLAGGNEQFF. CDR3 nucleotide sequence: TGTGCCAGCAGCCCGGGACTAGCGGGAGGAAATGAGCAGTTCTTC.

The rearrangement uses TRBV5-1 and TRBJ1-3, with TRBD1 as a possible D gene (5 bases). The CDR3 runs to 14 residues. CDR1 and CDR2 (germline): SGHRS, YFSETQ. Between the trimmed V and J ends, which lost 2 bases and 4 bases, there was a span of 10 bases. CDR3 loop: CASSFGTRGNTIYF. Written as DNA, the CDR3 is TGCGCCAGCAGCTTCGGGACTCGCGGAAACACCATATATTTT.

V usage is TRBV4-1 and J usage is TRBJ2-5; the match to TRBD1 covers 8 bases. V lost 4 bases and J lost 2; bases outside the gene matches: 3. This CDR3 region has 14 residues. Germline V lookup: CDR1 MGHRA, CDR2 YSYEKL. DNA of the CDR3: TGCGCCAGCAGCCGAGGGACAGGACAAGAGACCCAGTACTTC. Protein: CASSRGTGQETQYF.

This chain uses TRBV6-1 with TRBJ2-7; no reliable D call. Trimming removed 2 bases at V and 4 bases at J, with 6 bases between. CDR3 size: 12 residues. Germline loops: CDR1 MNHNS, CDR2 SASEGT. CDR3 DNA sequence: TGTGCCAGCAGTGAATCGCGTTACGAGCAGTACTTC. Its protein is CASSESRYEQYF.

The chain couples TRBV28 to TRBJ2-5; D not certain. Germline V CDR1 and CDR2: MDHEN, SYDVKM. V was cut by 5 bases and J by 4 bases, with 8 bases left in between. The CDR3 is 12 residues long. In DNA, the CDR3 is TGTGCCAGCAGTGCAGGTCGAGAGACCCAGTACTTC. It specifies CASSAGRETQYF.

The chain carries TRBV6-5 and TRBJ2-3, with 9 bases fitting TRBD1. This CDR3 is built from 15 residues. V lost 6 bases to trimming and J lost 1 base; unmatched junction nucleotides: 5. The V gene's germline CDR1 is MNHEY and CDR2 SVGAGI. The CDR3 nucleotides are TGTGCCAGCAGATCCCGGGACAGGGGCACAGATACGCAGTATTTT. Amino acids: CASRSRDRGTDTQYF.